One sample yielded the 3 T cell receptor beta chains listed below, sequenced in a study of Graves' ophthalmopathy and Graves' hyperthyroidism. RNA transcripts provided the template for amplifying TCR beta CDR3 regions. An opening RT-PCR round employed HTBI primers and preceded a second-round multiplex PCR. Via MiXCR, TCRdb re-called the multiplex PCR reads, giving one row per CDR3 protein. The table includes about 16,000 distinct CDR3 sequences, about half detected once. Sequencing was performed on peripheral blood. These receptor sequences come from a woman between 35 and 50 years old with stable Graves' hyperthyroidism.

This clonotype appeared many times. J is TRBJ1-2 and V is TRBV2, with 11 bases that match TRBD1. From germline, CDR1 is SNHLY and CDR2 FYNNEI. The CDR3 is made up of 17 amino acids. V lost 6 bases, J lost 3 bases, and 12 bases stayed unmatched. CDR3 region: CASREPGQGDDDYGYTF. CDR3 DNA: TGTGCCAGCAGAGAACCGGGACAGGGGGACGACGACTATGGCTACACCTTC.

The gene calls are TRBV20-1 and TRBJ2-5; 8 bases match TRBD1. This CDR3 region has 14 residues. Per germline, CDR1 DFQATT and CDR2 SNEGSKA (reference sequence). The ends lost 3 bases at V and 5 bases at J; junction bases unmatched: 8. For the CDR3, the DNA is TGCAGTGCTAGCGGGCAGGGGGCGAGGGAGACCCAGTACTTC. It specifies CSASGQGARETQYF.

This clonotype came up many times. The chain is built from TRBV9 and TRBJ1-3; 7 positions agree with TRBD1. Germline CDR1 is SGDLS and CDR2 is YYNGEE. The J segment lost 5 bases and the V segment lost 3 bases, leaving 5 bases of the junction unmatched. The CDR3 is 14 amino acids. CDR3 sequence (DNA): TGTGCCAGCAGCGGTCAAGGGGGCCGAAACACCATATATTTT. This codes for CASSGQGGRNTIYF. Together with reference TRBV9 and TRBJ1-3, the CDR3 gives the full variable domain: DSGVTQTPKHLITATGQRVTLRCSPRSGDLSVYWYQQSLDQGLQFLIQYYNGEERAKGNILERFSAQQFPDLHSELNLSSLELGDSALYFCASSGQGGRNTIYFGEGSWLTVV.